Shown below are 7 T cell receptor beta chains from a single sample sequenced in a study of Graves' ophthalmopathy and Graves' hyperthyroidism. RNA served as the template for amplifying TCR beta CDR3 regions. An initial RT-PCR round employing HTBI primers preceded a second-round multiplex PCR. TCRdb independently ran MiXCR on the multiplex PCR reads; one entry per CDR3 protein. Of a few hundred thousand distinct CDR3 sequences in the sample, about 17% were seen once. Material: peripheral blood. These receptors were obtained from an adult woman with stable Graves' hyperthyroidism.

This clonotype was detected many times. CDR3 loop: CSARDAGTGPNTEAFF. The CDR3, as DNA: TGCAGTGCTAGAGACGCCGGGACAGGGCCGAACACTGAAGCTTTCTTT. The chain carries TRBV20-1 and TRBJ1-1; 9 bases agree with TRBD1. J gave up 1 base and V 0 bases, and 6 bases lay outside the gene matches. Germline CDR1 and CDR2: DFQATT and SNEGSKA (reference sequence). This CDR3 is 16 amino acids long.

This clonotype was recorded at least ten times. This chain links TRBV27 with TRBJ2-7; D remains unclear. The CDR3 runs to 14 residues. V lost 3 bases and J lost 0, with 9 bases in between. Looked up from germline, CDR1 is MNHEY and CDR2 is SMNVEV (reference sequence). The CDR3, as DNA: TGTGCCAGCAGTTTGTCGGCGTTCTCCTACGAGCAGTACTTC. Encoded protein: CASSLSAFSYEQYF.

This clonotype occurred many times. The V gene is TRBV20-1, the J gene TRBJ2-5; tentatively, D is TRBD1 (5 bases). CDR1 and CDR2 (germline): DFQATT, SNEGSKA (reference sequence). Trimming took off 0 bases at V and 2 bases at J, with 13 bases between the two ends. This CDR3 region has 15 residues. The CDR3 sequence: CSARDFNRQQETQYF. The CDR3 nucleotides read TGCAGTGCTAGAGATTTCAATCGACAGCAAGAGACCCAGTACTTC.

On this clonotype: A much larger clone lies one base from this, so it may be a read error. The chain recombines TRBV5-1 with TRBJ2-5; D may correspond to TRBD1 or TRBD2 (7 bases each). Germline lookup yields CDR1 SGHRS and CDR2 YFSETQ. The CDR3 is 18 residues long. The CDR3 DNA reads TGCGCCAGCAGCTTGCATGGCGGGGGACAGCCGGGGCGAGAGACCAAGTACTTC. It codes for CASSLHGGGQPGRETKYF. The variable domain in full, completed from reference TRBV5-1 and TRBJ2-5, reads KAGVTQTPRYLIKTRGQQVTLSCSPISGHRSVSWYQQTPGQGLQFLFEYFSETQRNKGNFPGRFSGRQFSNSRSEMNVSTLELGDSALYLCASSLHGGGQPGRETKYFGPGTRLLVL.

This clonotype has at least ten counts. This chain links TRBV28 with TRBJ2-7; possible D gene TRBD2, 6 bases. Germline CDR1 is MDHEN and CDR2 is SYDVKM. There are 13 residues in the CDR3. Trimming took 6 bases from V and 1 from J, leaving 10 bases between them. In DNA, the CDR3 is TGTGCCAGCAGCCACGGGAGTTCCTACGAGCAGTACTTC. It codes for CASSHGSSYEQYF. Supplemented by reference TRBV28 and TRBJ2-7, the full variable domain reads DVKVTQSSRYLVKRTGEKVFLECVQDMDHENMFWYRQDPGLGLRLIYFSYDVKMKEKGDIPEGYSVSREKKERFSLILESASTNQTSMYLCASSHGSSYEQYFGPGTRLTVT.

Many counts were recorded for this clonotype. V gene TRBV27 combines with J gene TRBJ1-2; D remains ambiguous. CDR1 MNHEY and CDR2 SMNVEV come from the germline V gene (reference sequence). CDR3 length equals 13 residues. The V and J ends lost 6 bases and 1 base respectively, with 9 bases between them. In nucleotides, the CDR3 is TGTGCCAGCAGCGGACTCCTTAACTATGGCTACACCTTC. It encodes CASSGLLNYGYTF.

The chain uses TRBV13 and TRBJ2-7; D possibly corresponds to TRBD1 (5 bases). Germline lookup yields CDR1 PRHDT and CDR2 FYEKMQ (reference sequence). V lost 4 bases and J 3 bases, leaving 10 bases between the germline ends. The CDR3 is made up of 13 amino acids. This CDR3 reads CASSSGFGYEQYF. The CDR3 region has the DNA TGTGCCAGCAGCTCAGGGTTTGGCTACGAGCAGTACTTC.